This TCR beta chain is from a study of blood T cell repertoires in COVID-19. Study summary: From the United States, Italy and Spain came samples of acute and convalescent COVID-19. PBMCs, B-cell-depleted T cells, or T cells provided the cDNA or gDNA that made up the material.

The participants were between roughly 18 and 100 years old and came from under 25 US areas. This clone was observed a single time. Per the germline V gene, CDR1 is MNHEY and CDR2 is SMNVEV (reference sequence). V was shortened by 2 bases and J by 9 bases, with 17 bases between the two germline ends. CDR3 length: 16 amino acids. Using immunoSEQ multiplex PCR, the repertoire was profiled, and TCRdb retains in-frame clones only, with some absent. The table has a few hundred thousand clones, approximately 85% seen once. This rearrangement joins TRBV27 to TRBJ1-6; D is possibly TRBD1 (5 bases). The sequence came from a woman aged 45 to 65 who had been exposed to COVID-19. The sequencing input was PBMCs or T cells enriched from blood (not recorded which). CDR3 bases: TGTGCCAGCAGTTTACGTATTCTCCCGGGGGGTTCACCCCTCCACTTT. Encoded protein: CASSLRILPGGSPLHF.